This T cell receptor (beta chain) appears in the sequencing data of a study of blood T cell repertoires in COVID-19. Turning to the study itself: The United States, Italy and Spain were the sources of the acute and convalescent COVID-19 samples. The cDNA or gDNA used as material had been derived from T cells, B-cell-depleted T cells, or PBMCs.

Libraries were prepared by immunoSEQ multiplex PCR; TCRdb keeps only in-frame clonotypes and omits some of them. The repertoire holds some 43,000 clones, about four fifths seen once, with about 14% in the top ten. This CDR3 spans 14 amino acids. V lost 6 bases and J lost 4; bases outside the gene matches: 4. Germline V CDR1 and CDR2: SGHRS, YFSETQ. The clonotype comes from a man in his fifties or sixties with active or convalescent COVID-19. The sequenced material came from peripheral blood. This sequence joins TRBV5-1 and TRBJ2-3; TRBD2 matches at 11 bases. The CDR3 DNA reads as TGCGCCAGCACGACTAGCGGGGCCCCAGATACGCAGTATTTT. Protein product: CASTTSGAPDTQYF.